The 24 T cell receptor beta chains below come from one sample, sequenced in a study of OX40 agonist ivuxolimab in advanced cancers. TCRdb's copy holds only in-frame clones and misses some; the assay was immunoSEQ multiplex PCR. The repertoire holds under 55,000 clones, with roughly 84% as singletons. Source: CD4+ or CD8+ T cells sorted from blood, taken in a trial of the OX40 agonist ivuxolimab. Every receptor here comes from an adult with an advanced solid tumor such as melanoma, head and neck, liver or kidney cancer.

This clone has a single count. This chain links TRBV5-1 with TRBJ2-5, with D perhaps matching TRBD1 (6 bases). V lost 2 bases to trimming and J lost 2 bases, with 19 bases between them. The CDR3 is made up of 17 amino acids. Germline CDR1 reads SGHRS; CDR2 reads YFSETQ. For the CDR3, the DNA is TGCGCCAGCAGCTTAGCTGGCCCAGGGGTTCTACAAGAGACCCAGTACTTC. Amino acids: CASSLAGPGVLQETQYF.

The rearrangement joins TRBV28 to TRBJ1-1; 11 bases fit TRBD1. Germline trimming cut 6 bases from V and 5 bases from J; bases unmatched to any gene: 8. The germline V gene encodes CDR1 MDHEN and CDR2 SYDVKM. This CDR3 comprises 15 residues. The CDR3, as DNA: TGTGCCAGCAGCTCGGGACAGGGGGGTTGGACTGAAGCTTTCTTT. This sequence encodes CASSSGQGGWTEAFF.

The V gene is TRBV7-6, the J gene TRBJ2-1; TRBD2 aligns across 12 bases. Trimming removed 3 bases from V and 1 base from J; junction bases left unmatched: 19. Per germline, CDR1 SGHVS and CDR2 FNYEAQ. The CDR3 sequence is 22 residues long. CDR3 amino acids: CASSLLTPLAGGLDTSYNEQFF. DNA for the CDR3: TGTGCCAGCAGCTTGCTCACCCCCCTAGCGGGGGGGCTGGACACATCCTACAATGAGCAGTTCTTC.

This clone was seen a single time. The chain employs TRBV6-5 and TRBJ2-7; 13 positions match TRBD2. The CDR3 is made up of 15 amino acids. Germline values: CDR1 MNHEY, CDR2 SVGAGI. V gave up 0 bases and J gave up 4 bases; unmatched junction bases: 0. The CDR3 DNA reads as TGTGCCAGCAGTTACTCGACTAGCGGGAGGTACGAGCAGTACTTC. Translated: CASSYSTSGRYEQYF.

A single count supports this clone. This rearrangement joins TRBV5-6 to TRBJ1-2; no reliable D call. With 0 bases removed from V and 7 bases from J, the gap between germline ends came to 4 bases. The germline V gene has CDR1 SGHDT and CDR2 YYEEEE. The CDR3 is made up of 11 amino acids. In DNA form, the CDR3 reads TGTGCCAGCAGCTTGGGGTCTGGCTACACCTTC. Protein sequence: CASSLGSGYTF.

This clone was seen a single time. The CDR3 loop reads CASSQGGGLRSQHF. DNA of the CDR3: TGTGCCAGCAGCCAAGGGGGAGGCTTACGGTCCCAGCATTTT. The rearrangement uses TRBV28 and TRBJ1-5, with D perhaps TRBD1 (6 bases). Trimming took 6 bases from V and 11 from J, leaving 20 bases between them. In germline, CDR1 is MDHEN, CDR2 SYDVKM. This CDR3 is built from 14 residues.

In regard to this clone: At one of its ends the junction is not consistent with the germline gene, which may arise from a read error. The V call is TRBV5-1, the J call TRBJ2-5, with D perhaps TRBD1 (6 bases). This CDR3 is 15 amino acids long. The germline CDR1 and CDR2 sequences are SGHRS and YFSETQ. This chain's CDR3 is CASSLGQGIGDQQYF. The CDR3 DNA follows: TGCGCCAGCAGTTTGGGCCAGGGGATTGGAGATCAGCAGTACTTC.

The rearrangement links TRBV18 to TRBJ1-5; 8 bases agree with TRBD1. The V gene end was trimmed by 6 bases and the J gene end by 4 bases; junction bases not matched to a gene: 2. The germline CDR1 and CDR2 sequences are KGHSH and LQKENI. This CDR3 comprises 13 residues. CDR3 sequence (DNA): TGTGCCAGCTCCTGGACAGGGAATCAGCCCCAGCATTTT. It codes for CASSWTGNQPQHF.

This clone turned up a few times. This chain connects TRBV6-5 to TRBJ1-6; maybe TRBD1 (5 bases). The V end lost 5 bases, the J end lost 7 bases, and 9 bases lay between the germline ends. This CDR3 spans 13 amino acids. Per germline, CDR1 MNHEY and CDR2 SVGAGI. The CDR3 DNA is TGTGCCAGCAGTAGCCAGGGAAATTCACCCCTCCACTTT. Its translation is CASSSQGNSPLHF.

This clone has just one count. The rearrangement links TRBV7-9 to TRBJ1-2; TRBD1 agrees at 10 bases. The CDR3 has 18 amino acids. The germline V gene encodes CDR1 SEHNR and CDR2 FQNEAQ (reference sequence). The J segment lost 6 bases and the V segment lost 5 bases, leaving 18 bases of the junction unmatched. This CDR3 reads CASSPLTGGFIWGDGYTF. CDR3 DNA: TGTGCCAGCAGCCCACTGACAGGGGGCTTCATCTGGGGAGATGGCTACACCTTC.

The chain carries TRBV6-5 and TRBJ1-6; tentative D call: TRBD1 (6 bases). The CDR3 totals 14 residues. Germline V gives CDR1 MNHEY, CDR2 SVGAGI. With 7 bases removed from V and 9 bases from J, the gap between germline ends came to 16 bases. The CDR3 loop is CASMGPGASSPLHF. In nucleotides, the CDR3 is TGTGCCAGCATGGGGCCAGGGGCGAGTTCACCCCTCCACTTT.

The J gene is TRBJ2-3, the V gene TRBV28, with TRBD2 matching over 8 bases. Unmatched junction bases numbered 10, after V lost 8 bases and J lost 3 bases. The CDR3 loop spans 15 amino acids. Germline V gene lookup returns CDR1 MDHEN and CDR2 SYDVKM. The CDR3 loop is CASGKSGSRTDTQYF. CDR3 nucleotides: TGTGCCAGCGGGAAAAGCGGGAGTCGGACAGATACGCAGTATTTT.

This chain uses TRBV30 with TRBJ1-1, with D possibly matching TRBD1 (5 bases). Germline V CDR1 and CDR2: GTSNPN, SVGIG (reference sequence). The CDR3 sequence is 13 residues long. V was pared by 3 bases and J by 4 bases, with 12 bases between. Here the CDR3 DNA reads TGTGCCTGGAGGGGCGCAGGGTTCACTGAAGCTTTCTTT. Its protein product is CAWRGAGFTEAFF.

The CDR3 reads CASSSRTGGYGDTQYF. The CDR3 coding sequence is TGTGCCAGCAGTTCCAGGACAGGGGGATACGGCGATACGCAGTATTTT. The V call is TRBV28, the J call TRBJ2-3; 10 bases line up with TRBD1. CDR3 length: 16 amino acids. CDR1 and CDR2 from the germline V gene are MDHEN and SYDVKM. The V segment lost 4 bases and the J segment 6 bases; nucleotides outside the gene matches: 10.

J is TRBJ2-5 and V is TRBV7-2; 9 bases agree with TRBD1. CDR1 is SGHTA, CDR2 FQGNSA, per germline. V dropped 2 bases and J dropped 5; count of bases not matched to a gene: 6. This CDR3 comprises 15 residues. The CDR3 here is CASSLSTGGGETQYF. The CDR3 DNA sequence: TGTGCCAGCAGCTTATCCACAGGGGGCGGGGAGACCCAGTACTTC. The entire variable domain, with the rest obtained from reference TRBV7-2 and TRBJ2-5, is as follows: GAGVSQSPSNKVTEKGKDVELRCDPISGHTALYWYRQSLGQGLEFLIYFQGNSAPDKSGLPSDRFSAERTGGSVSTLTIQRTQQEDSAVYLCASSLSTGGGETQYFGPGTRLLVL.

This chain links TRBV19 with TRBJ2-3, with no clear D. The length of the CDR3 is 15 residues. CDR1 is LNHDA and CDR2 is SQIVND in the germline V gene (reference sequence). Trimming removed 1 base from V and 1 base from J, with 9 bases in between. The CDR3 protein is CASSIGRQGTDTQYF. CDR3 nucleotide sequence: TGTGCCAGTAGTATAGGCAGGCAGGGCACAGATACGCAGTATTTT.

This chain joins TRBV19 and TRBJ1-3; no reliable D call. Germline V lookup: CDR1 LNHDA, CDR2 SQIVND (reference sequence). Trimming pared 3 bases from V and 0 bases from J, leaving 12 bases between. This CDR3 comprises 16 residues. CDR3 nucleotides: TGTGCCAGTAGTATCCAATTTACGAGCTCTGGAAACACCATATATTTT. Translating gives CASSIQFTSSGNTIYF.

The chain recombines TRBV7-2 with TRBJ1-2, with D maybe TRBD1 (5 bases). The V gene's germline CDR1 is SGHTA and CDR2 FQGNSA. The CDR3 is made up of 14 amino acids. V was pared by 5 bases and J by 6 bases, with 16 bases between. The CDR3 sequence is CASSLTGQAHGYTF. CDR3 DNA: TGTGCCAGCAGCCTCACGGGGCAGGCCCATGGCTACACCTTC.

The chain carries TRBV7-2 and TRBJ2-5, with TRBD1 matching 7 bases. J gave up 5 bases and V 3 bases, and 6 bases lay outside the gene matches. Germline values: CDR1 SGHTA, CDR2 FQGNSA. This CDR3 has 14 amino acids. The CDR3 sequence is CASSFSTGYETQYF. CDR3 nucleotide sequence: TGTGCCAGCAGCTTCTCGACAGGGTACGAGACCCAGTACTTC.

The genes are TRBV7-9 and TRBJ2-2; possibly TRBD1 for D (5 bases). Germline loops: CDR1 SEHNR, CDR2 FQNEAQ (reference sequence). This CDR3 contains 13 residues. Trimming took off 7 bases at V and 1 base at J, with 7 bases between the two ends. Here the CDR3 DNA reads TGTGCCAGCAAGGGGTTGAACACCGGGGAGCTGTTTTTT. It translates to CASKGLNTGELFF. The entire variable domain, with the rest obtained from reference TRBV7-9 and TRBJ2-2, is as follows: DTGVSQNPRHKITKRGQNVTFRCDPISEHNRLYWYRQTLGQGPEFLTYFQNEAQLEKSRLLSDRFSAERPKGSFSTLEIQRTEQGDSAMYLCASKGLNTGELFFGEGSRLTVL.

V is TRBV11-3 and J is TRBJ2-3; D remains ambiguous. The CDR3 contains 13 residues. Germline CDR1 reads SGHNT; CDR2 reads YENEEA. Trimming shortened V by 5 bases and J by 3 bases, and 9 bases separated the two germline ends. CDR3 loop: CASSPQKTDTQYF. The CDR3 DNA sequence: TGTGCCAGCAGCCCCCAAAAAACAGATACGCAGTATTTT.

The chain uses TRBV7-8 and TRBJ2-4; tentative D call: TRBD2 (5 bases). Trimming took 1 base from V and 1 from J, leaving 11 bases between them. Per germline, CDR1 SGHVS and CDR2 FQNEAQ. This CDR3 spans 16 amino acids. The CDR3 bases are TGTGCCAGCAGCTTAGAGGGAGCTGCGGCCAAAAACATTCAGTACTTC. Its protein is CASSLEGAAAKNIQYF.

The chain uses TRBV27 and TRBJ2-7; TRBD2 matches 7 bases. The CDR3 is made up of 15 amino acids. Germline CDR1 and CDR2: MNHEY and SMNVEV (reference sequence). The V gene end was trimmed by 5 bases and the J gene end by 0 bases; junction bases not matched to a gene: 7. The chain's CDR3 is CASSAREDLSYEQYF. The CDR3 DNA follows: TGTGCCAGCAGTGCCCGGGAGGACCTCTCCTACGAGCAGTACTTC.

J is TRBJ2-5 and V is TRBV19; a weak D match, TRBD2 (6 bases). Germline V gene sequence: CDR1 LNHDA, CDR2 SQIVND (reference sequence). V lost 0 bases to trimming and J lost 1 base, with 9 bases between them. This CDR3 region has 15 residues. The CDR3 DNA follows: TGTGCCAGTAGTATAGATCTGGGACTCCAAGAGACCCAGTACTTC. As protein: CASSIDLGLQETQYF.